Presented here are 4 T cell receptor beta chains from one specimen sequenced in a study of T and B cells in COVID-19 patients. TRB was amplified from approximately 250-480 ng of blood genomic DNA. BIOMED2 TRB-A/B primer pools were used in multiplex TRB PCR. TCRdb redid the calling of the multiplex PCR reads with MiXCR, one entry per CDR3 protein. The data show roughly 15,000 distinct CDR3 sequences, around 26% seen once. The sequencing sample was made of blood. The receptors were gathered from a human donor who had recovered from COVID-19.

This clonotype was recorded many times. The chain carries TRBV15 and TRBJ1-4, with TRBD1 identical over 7 bases. J lost 8 bases, V lost 1 base, and 4 bases had no gene match. This CDR3 has 14 residues. Germline lookup yields CDR1 LNHNV and CDR2 YYDKDF (reference sequence). CDR3 amino acids: CATSRGQGREKLFF. In nucleotides, the CDR3 is TGTGCCACCAGCAGAGGACAGGGCCGGGAAAAACTGTTTTTT.

This clonotype was seen more than once but under ten times. The chain couples TRBV11-2 to TRBJ2-7, with TRBD1 as a possible D gene (6 bases). CDR3 length: 12 residues. Trimming took off 8 bases at V and 2 bases at J, with 10 bases between the two ends. Germline-derived CDR1 and CDR2 are SGHAT and FQNNGV. The CDR3 DNA reads as TGTGCCAGCGGGGGCGAAACCTACGAGCAGTACTTC. Protein sequence: CASGGETYEQYF.

This clonotype rates as medium-sized (0.01 to 0.1%). The gene calls are TRBV27 and TRBJ2-2, with D possibly TRBD2 on 6 matching bases. This CDR3 is built from 13 residues. V lost 3 bases and J lost 6, with 8 bases in between. CDR1 and CDR2 (germline): MNHEY, SMNVEV (reference sequence). The CDR3 coding sequence is TGTGCCAGCAGTTTGACGGGGGCCGGGGAGCTGTTTTTT. This translates into CASSLTGAGELFF.

This chain links TRBV27 with TRBJ2-3; D is undetermined. CDR1 is MNHEY, CDR2 SMNVEV, per germline (reference sequence). V was clipped by 0 bases and J by 4 bases, with 8 bases between them. The CDR3 sequence is 14 residues long. The CDR3 coding sequence is TGTGCCAGCAGTTTATCAGATCCCCCAGATACGCAGTATTTT. It specifies CASSLSDPPDTQYF.